Sequencing of this T cell receptor (beta chain) was carried out in a study of blood T cells in healthy people across ages. Whole-study results and caveats: PBMCs were not sorted, which prevented a conclusive comparison of naive versus antigen-experienced cells. Possibly confounding the expanded clonotype changes was the fact that donor CMV status was unknown. Fewer expanded clones and more diversity marked long-lived versus aged donors.

Through a sample-barcoded 5' primer and a J-beta primer mix, a second PCR was run for roughly 6 to 11 cycles. TCRdb recomputed calls from the 5' RACE reads with MiXCR, one row per CDR3 protein. Here the sample spans 1.5 million to 1.8 million distinct CDR3 sequences, 42% being singletons. About this clonotype itself: As yet, its antigen is unknown.

The CDR3 consists of 14 residues. The ends were cut back, 3 bases at V and 1 base at J, with 10 bases in the middle. Germline CDR1 SGHDN, CDR2 FVKESK. The sample taken for sequencing was blood. This clonotype originated in a woman aged 18 to 35 in good health. The chain joins TRBV14 to TRBJ2-7, with a tentative D call TRBD1 (6 bases). The CDR3 loop is CASSHYGQSYEQYF. Here the CDR3 DNA reads TGTGCCAGCAGCCACTACGGACAGTCCTACGAGCAGTACTTC.